The 22 T cell receptor beta chains presented below share a single source sample, sequenced in a study of T cell clones after liver transplantation. Sequencing used immunoSEQ multiplex PCR; TCRdb keeps in-frame clones, though not all of them. The data hold around 110,000 clones, with around nine tenths observed a single time. Here the sequenced sample was CD4+ T cells from blood, taken 12 months after liver transplant. The receptors stem from a human patient who received a liver transplant. Some of these T cells may belong to the graft donor.

This chain connects TRBV10-1 to TRBJ1-4, with TRBD1 as a possible D gene (6 bases). Trimming shortened V by 6 bases and J by 4 bases, and 15 bases separated the two germline ends. This CDR3 has 15 residues. CDR1 and CDR2 from the germline V gene are WNHNN and SYGVQD (reference sequence). The DNA of the CDR3 is TGCGCCAGCAGACACCCCGGGACAATTAATGAAAAACTGTTTTTT. Protein product: CASRHPGTINEKLFF.

The chain couples TRBV4-1 to TRBJ2-3, with 11 bases matching TRBD2. The CDR3 extends over 15 amino acids. V lost 8 bases and J lost 8; bases outside the gene matches: 12. Germline V CDR1 and CDR2: MGHRA, YSYEKL. As DNA, the CDR3 is TGCGCCAGCGCTAAGGTACTAGCGGGAGTTGCTACGCAGTATTTT. Protein sequence: CASAKVLAGVATQYF.

The V gene is TRBV5-1, the J gene TRBJ2-2; TRBD1 matches at 10 bases. Germline V lookup: CDR1 SGHRS, CDR2 YFSETQ. The CDR3 consists of 15 residues. V shed 3 bases, J shed 6 bases, and the junction held 5 bases outside the gene matches. The chain's CDR3 is CASSSRQGAAGELFF. The CDR3 region has the DNA TGCGCCAGCAGCTCCCGACAGGGGGCTGCCGGGGAGCTGTTTTTT.

This clone has more than one count but fewer than ten. The chain carries TRBV10-3 and TRBJ2-3; TRBD2 matches 12 bases. The V gene's germline CDR1 is ENHRY and CDR2 SYGVKD. This CDR3 is built from 16 residues. V lost 3 bases and J lost 2; bases outside the gene matches: 3. CDR3 loop: CAISEGLAGLTDTQYF. In DNA, the CDR3 is TGTGCCATCAGTGAAGGACTAGCGGGACTCACAGATACGCAGTATTTT.

This sequence joins TRBV10-3 and TRBJ2-1, with a weak D call TRBD2 (5 bases). The CDR3 is 16 amino acids. Germline CDR1 and CDR2: ENHRY and SYGVKD. V lost 7 bases and J 5 bases, leaving 21 bases between the germline ends. The CDR3 DNA is TGTGCCATCACGATGAGGCCAGCGATCGGGAACAATGAGCAGTTCTTC. This gives the protein CAITMRPAIGNNEQFF.

In nucleotides, the CDR3 is TGTGCCAGCAGTGCTACGGCTCCATCGAATTCACCCCTCCACTTT. Its protein is CASSATAPSNSPLHF. The V gene is TRBV2, the J gene TRBJ1-6; D is unresolved. Trimming took off 4 bases at V and 7 bases at J, with 14 bases between the two ends. Germline lookup yields CDR1 SNHLY and CDR2 FYNNEI. The CDR3 totals 15 residues.

This clone was found a few times. The V gene is TRBV5-1, the J gene TRBJ2-1; D is unclear. Germline V CDR1 and CDR2: SGHRS, YFSETQ. The CDR3 is made up of 17 amino acids. V shed 0 bases and J shed 0 bases, with 13 bases lying between them. The CDR3 DNA reads TGCGCCAGCAGCTTGGGTCTAGGATCAGGCTCCTACAATGAGCAGTTCTTC. Residues: CASSLGLGSGSYNEQFF.

This chain joins TRBV5-1 and TRBJ2-7; 7 positions agree with TRBD1. With 5 bases clipped from V and 5 bases from J, the junction kept 13 bases outside the gene matches. The germline V gene encodes CDR1 SGHRS and CDR2 YFSETQ. The CDR3 totals 15 residues. This chain's CDR3 is CASRPSGDRYHEQYF. CDR3 coding DNA: TGCGCCAGCAGACCTAGTGGGGACAGATACCACGAGCAGTACTTC.

The chain links TRBV2 to TRBJ2-7; the D is unclear. V lost 7 bases and J 4 bases, leaving 8 bases between the germline ends. CDR1 is SNHLY, CDR2 FYNNEI, per germline. The CDR3 contains 11 residues. This CDR3 reads CASTSFYEQYF. CDR3 nucleotide sequence: TGTGCCAGCACCTCATTTTACGAGCAGTACTTC.

This clone turned up a few times. The J gene is TRBJ1-1, the V gene TRBV5-1, with D maybe TRBD1 (5 bases). The V end was cut by 3 bases, the J end by 1 base, with 7 bases between. This CDR3 spans 13 amino acids. CDR1 is SGHRS, CDR2 YFSETQ, per germline. CDR3 in DNA: TGCGCCAGCAGCTCCGGACAGAACACTGAAGCTTTCTTT. Protein sequence: CASSSGQNTEAFF.

The chain joins TRBV6-6 to TRBJ2-1; 7 positions match TRBD2. Losses at the gene ends were 6 bases for V and 8 bases for J; bases not matched to a gene: 10. There are 14 residues in the CDR3. Germline V gene data show CDR1 as MNHNY and CDR2 as SVGAGI (reference sequence). This chain's CDR3 is CASSRGRRDDEQFF. CDR3 sequence (DNA): TGTGCCAGCAGCCGCGGGAGAAGGGACGATGAGCAGTTCTTC.

J is TRBJ1-4 and V is TRBV5-1; TRBD1 is a possible D gene (6 bases). Germline V gives CDR1 SGHRS, CDR2 YFSETQ. The CDR3 covers 15 residues. The V gene lost 4 bases and the J gene lost 8 bases, with 18 bases spanning the gap. The DNA of the CDR3 is TGCGCCAGCAGCACGACAGGTACCATGGGGGAAAAACTGTTTTTT. This translates into CASSTTGTMGEKLFF.

This chain links TRBV6-1 with TRBJ1-6; 7 nucleotides line up with TRBD1. Germline assignment: CDR1 MNHNS and CDR2 SASEGT. V gave up 7 bases and J gave up 10 bases; unmatched junction bases: 10. This CDR3 region has 14 residues. Here the CDR3 DNA reads TGTGCCAGCAATCCGGGACAGTTTCAATCACCCCTCCACTTT. Encoded protein: CASNPGQFQSPLHF.

The J gene is TRBJ2-7, the V gene TRBV6-6; D not certain. The CDR3 consists of 15 residues. The V and J ends lost 6 bases and 1 base respectively, with 16 bases between them. Germline CDR1 and CDR2: MNHNY and SVGAGI (reference sequence). The CDR3 nucleotides read TGTGCCAGCAGCCATCCACTACCTCCTTCCTACGAGCAGTACTTC. Translated, it gives CASSHPLPPSYEQYF.

On this clone itself: One junction end does not reproduce the germline sequence, and a read error may be involved. The chain has TRBV10-3 and TRBJ1-1; tentative D call: TRBD1 (5 bases). The CDR3 has 15 amino acids. Germline V gene sequence: CDR1 ENHRY, CDR2 SYGVKD. CDR3 DNA: TGTGCCAGCAGTTACGGACACCAACGCGGGGGTGAAGCTTTCTTT. It is translated as CASSYGHQRGGEAFF.

This chain connects TRBV4-3 to TRBJ2-3; D not certain. This CDR3 is built from 15 residues. Between the trimmed V and J ends, which lost 0 bases and 1 base, there was a span of 8 bases. The germline V gene has CDR1 LGHNA and CDR2 YSLEER. CDR3 amino acids: CASSQEATRTDTQYF. The CDR3 nucleotides read TGCGCCAGCAGCCAAGAGGCTACTCGCACAGATACGCAGTATTTT.

Written as DNA, the CDR3 is TGTGCCAGTAGTCTGGGACAGATTCATCAGCCCCAGCATTTT. This gives the protein CASSLGQIHQPQHF. The rearrangement links TRBV19 to TRBJ1-5; 7 bases align to TRBD1. Germline CDR1 and CDR2: LNHDA and SQIVND (reference sequence). Trimming at V came to 5 bases and at J to 5 bases, leaving 6 bases not matched to a gene. This CDR3 is built from 14 residues.

This chain links TRBV7-2 with TRBJ2-1, with TRBD2 matching 12 bases. The CDR3 is made up of 15 amino acids. The V gene's germline CDR1 is SGHTA and CDR2 FQGNSA. Trimming cost V 5 bases and J 4 bases; bases outside gene matches: 3. The CDR3: CASSRGLAGYNEQFF. Written as DNA, the CDR3 is TGTGCCAGCAGCCGTGGACTAGCGGGGTACAATGAGCAGTTCTTC.

This clone has just one count. The DNA for the CDR3 is TGCGCCAGCAGCCCCTCGGGGGGAGGAAAACAGCCCCAGCATTTT. Protein product: CASSPSGGGKQPQHF. This rearrangement joins TRBV5-1 to TRBJ1-5; perhaps TRBD1 as D (5 bases). Trimming removed 4 bases at V and 7 bases at J, with 18 bases between. Germline loops: CDR1 SGHRS, CDR2 YFSETQ. The CDR3 runs 15 residues.

The J gene is TRBJ1-2, the V gene TRBV11-1; possibly TRBD1 for D (5 bases). Trimming removed 5 bases at V and 4 bases at J, with 17 bases between. The CDR3 contains 15 residues. Germline CDR1 reads SGHAT; CDR2 reads FQDESV (reference sequence). Here the CDR3 reads CASSLGETGSYGYTF. The CDR3 DNA reads TGTGCCAGCAGCCTGGGGGAAACCGGGAGCTATGGCTACACCTTC.

A single count supports this clone. The V call is TRBV19, the J call TRBJ2-7, with 9 positions matching TRBD2. Germline lookup yields CDR1 LNHDA and CDR2 SQIVND (reference sequence). The V and J ends lost 7 bases and 4 bases, in that order; junction bases with no gene match: 11. The CDR3 is made up of 15 amino acids. DNA for the CDR3: TGTGCCAGTACCCAGGGGACTAGCAGATTTTACGAGCAGTACTTC. Its protein is CASTQGTSRFYEQYF.

The chain has TRBV7-8 and TRBJ1-2; no firm D call. The CDR3 sequence is 15 residues long. Trimming stripped 4 bases from V and 7 bases from J, with 19 bases between. The V gene's germline CDR1 is SGHVS and CDR2 FQNEAQ. CDR3 loop: CASSSVGVSLVGYTF. Here the CDR3 DNA reads TGTGCCAGCAGCTCCGTCGGGGTATCCCTTGTTGGCTACACCTTC.